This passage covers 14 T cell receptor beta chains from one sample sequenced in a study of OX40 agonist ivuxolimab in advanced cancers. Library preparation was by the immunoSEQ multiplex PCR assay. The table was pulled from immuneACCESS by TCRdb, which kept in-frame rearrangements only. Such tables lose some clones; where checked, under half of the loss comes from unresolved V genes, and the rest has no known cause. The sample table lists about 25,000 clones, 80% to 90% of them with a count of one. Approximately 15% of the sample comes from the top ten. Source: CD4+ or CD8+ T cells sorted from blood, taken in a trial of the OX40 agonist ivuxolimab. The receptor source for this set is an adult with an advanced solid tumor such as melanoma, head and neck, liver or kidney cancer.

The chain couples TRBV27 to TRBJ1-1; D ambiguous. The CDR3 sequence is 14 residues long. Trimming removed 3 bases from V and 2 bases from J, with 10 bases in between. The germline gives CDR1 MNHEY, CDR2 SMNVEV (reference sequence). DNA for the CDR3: TGTGCCAGCAGTTTGAAACAGTACAACACTGAAGCTTTCTTT. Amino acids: CASSLKQYNTEAFF.

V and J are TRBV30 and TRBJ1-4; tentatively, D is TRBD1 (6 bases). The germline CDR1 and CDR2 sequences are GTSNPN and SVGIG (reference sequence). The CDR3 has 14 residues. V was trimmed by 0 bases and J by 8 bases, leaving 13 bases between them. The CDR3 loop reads CAWSVAAGVEKLFF. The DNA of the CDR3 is TGTGCCTGGAGTGTGGCGGCAGGGGTGGAAAAACTGTTTTTT.

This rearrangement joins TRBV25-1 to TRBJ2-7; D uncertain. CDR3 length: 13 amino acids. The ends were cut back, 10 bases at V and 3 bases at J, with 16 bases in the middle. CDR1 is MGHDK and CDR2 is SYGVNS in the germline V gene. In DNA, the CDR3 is TGTGCCAACCGGGCGGCCAACCTCTACGAGCAGTACTTC. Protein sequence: CANRAANLYEQYF.

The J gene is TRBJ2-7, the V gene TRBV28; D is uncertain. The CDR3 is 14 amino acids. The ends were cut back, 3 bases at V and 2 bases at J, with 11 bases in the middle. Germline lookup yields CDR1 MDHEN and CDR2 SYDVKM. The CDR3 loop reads CASSFAVTTYEQYF. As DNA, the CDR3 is TGTGCCAGCAGTTTCGCAGTCACAACCTACGAGCAGTACTTC.

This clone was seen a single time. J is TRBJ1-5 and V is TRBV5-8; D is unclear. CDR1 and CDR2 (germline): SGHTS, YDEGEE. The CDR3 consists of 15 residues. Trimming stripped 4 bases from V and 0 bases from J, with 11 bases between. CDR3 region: CASSPTPYSNQPQHF. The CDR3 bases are TGTGCCAGCAGCCCGACACCCTATAGCAATCAGCCCCAGCATTTT.

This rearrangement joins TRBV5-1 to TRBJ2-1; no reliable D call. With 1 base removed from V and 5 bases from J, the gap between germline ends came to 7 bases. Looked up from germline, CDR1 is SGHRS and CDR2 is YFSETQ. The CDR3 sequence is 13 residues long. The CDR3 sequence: CASSLSGDNEQFF. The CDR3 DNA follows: TGCGCCAGCAGCTTGTCTGGGGACAATGAGCAGTTCTTC.

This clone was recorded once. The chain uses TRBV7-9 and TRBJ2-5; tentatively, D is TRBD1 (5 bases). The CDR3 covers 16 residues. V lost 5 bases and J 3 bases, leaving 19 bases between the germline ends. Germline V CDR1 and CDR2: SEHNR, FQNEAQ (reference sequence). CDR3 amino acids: CASSRLAGAFKETQYF. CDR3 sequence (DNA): TGTGCCAGCAGCCGCCTGGCTGGGGCGTTCAAAGAGACCCAGTACTTC.

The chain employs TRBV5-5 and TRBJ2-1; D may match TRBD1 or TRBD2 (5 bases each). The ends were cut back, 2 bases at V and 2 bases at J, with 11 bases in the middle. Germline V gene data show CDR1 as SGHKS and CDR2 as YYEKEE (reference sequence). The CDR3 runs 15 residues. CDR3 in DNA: TGTGCCAGCAGCTTTGGGGGAGCCGCCTACAATGAGCAGTTCTTC. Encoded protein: CASSFGGAAYNEQFF.

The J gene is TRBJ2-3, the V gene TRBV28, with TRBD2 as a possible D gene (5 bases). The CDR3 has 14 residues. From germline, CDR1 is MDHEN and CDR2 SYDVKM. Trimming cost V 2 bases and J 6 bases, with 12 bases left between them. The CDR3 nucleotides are TGTGCCAGCAGTTTAGGAATAGTAGCGGATACGCAGTATTTT. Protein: CASSLGIVADTQYF.

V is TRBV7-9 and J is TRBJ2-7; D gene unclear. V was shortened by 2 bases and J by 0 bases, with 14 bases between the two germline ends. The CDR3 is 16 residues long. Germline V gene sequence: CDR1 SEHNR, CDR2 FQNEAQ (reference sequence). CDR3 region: CASSLMPAGISYEQYF. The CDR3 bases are TGTGCCAGCAGCTTAATGCCGGCAGGTATCTCCTACGAGCAGTACTTC.

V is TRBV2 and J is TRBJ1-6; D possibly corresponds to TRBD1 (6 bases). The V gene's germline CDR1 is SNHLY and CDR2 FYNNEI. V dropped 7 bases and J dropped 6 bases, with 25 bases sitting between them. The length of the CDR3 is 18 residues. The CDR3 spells CASIRNLNRVWGNSPLHF. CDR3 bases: TGTGCCAGCATTAGAAACTTAAACAGGGTGTGGGGTAATTCACCCCTCCACTTT.

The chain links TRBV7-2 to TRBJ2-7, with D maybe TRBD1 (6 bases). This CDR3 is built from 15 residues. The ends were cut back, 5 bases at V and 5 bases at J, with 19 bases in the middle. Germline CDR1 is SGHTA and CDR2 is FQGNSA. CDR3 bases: TGTGCCAGCAGCCCAGGGGACGTGAGTGCCCACGAGCAGTACTTC. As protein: CASSPGDVSAHEQYF.

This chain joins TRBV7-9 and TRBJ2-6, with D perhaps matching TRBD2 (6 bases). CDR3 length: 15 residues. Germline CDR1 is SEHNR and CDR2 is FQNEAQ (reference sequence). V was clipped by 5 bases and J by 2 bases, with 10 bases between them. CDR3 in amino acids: CASSRREAGANVLTF. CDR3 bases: TGTGCCAGCAGCCGCAGGGAGGCTGGGGCCAACGTCCTGACTTTC.

This chain's CDR3 is CASSSETGNNEQFF. The DNA of the CDR3 is TGTGCCAGCAGCTCCGAGACAGGGAACAATGAGCAGTTCTTC. The chain combines TRBV7-9 with TRBJ2-1; 7 nucleotides align to TRBD1. CDR3 length: 14 amino acids. The germline gives CDR1 SEHNR, CDR2 FQNEAQ (reference sequence). The V segment lost 4 bases and the J segment 5 bases; nucleotides outside the gene matches: 5.